This T cell receptor beta chain was sequenced in a study of human T cells and chemical hapten exposure. In the study overall: Slight differences in pooled library volume were the main source of varying TCR yields across samples.

The V gene's germline CDR1 is SGHAT and CDR2 FQNNGV. There are 15 residues in the CDR3. J gave up 9 bases and V 2 bases, and 5 bases lay outside the gene matches. TCRdb redid the calling of the RACE reads with MiXCR, one entry per CDR3 protein. This table has about 360,000 distinct CDR3 sequences, roughly 5% appearing once. Time point noted: patch test 1, 2 weeks after DPC sensitization. Documented treatment: therapeutic diphenylcyclopropenone sensitization with weekly scalp DPC. The rearrangement uses TRBV11-2 and TRBJ2-1; the match to TRBD1 covers 12 bases. The TCR originated in a woman between 50 and 59 years old with alopecia areata. Some clones in this sample may be carry-over from other donors' samples. Sequenced here: whole blood, sampled in connection with sensitization to the hapten diphenylcyclopropenone (DPC). Here the CDR3 reads CASSLRDRGLSEQFF. The CDR3 DNA reads TGTGCCAGCAGCTTACGGGACAGGGGGCTTAGTGAGCAGTTCTTC. The full variable domain, rest sourced from reference TRBV11-2 and TRBJ2-1, is EAGVAQSPRYKIIEKRQSVAFWCNPISGHATLYWYQQILGQGPKLLIQFQNNGVVDDSQLPKDRFSAERLKGVDSTLKIQPAKLEDSAVYLCASSLRDRGLSEQFFGPGTRLTVL.